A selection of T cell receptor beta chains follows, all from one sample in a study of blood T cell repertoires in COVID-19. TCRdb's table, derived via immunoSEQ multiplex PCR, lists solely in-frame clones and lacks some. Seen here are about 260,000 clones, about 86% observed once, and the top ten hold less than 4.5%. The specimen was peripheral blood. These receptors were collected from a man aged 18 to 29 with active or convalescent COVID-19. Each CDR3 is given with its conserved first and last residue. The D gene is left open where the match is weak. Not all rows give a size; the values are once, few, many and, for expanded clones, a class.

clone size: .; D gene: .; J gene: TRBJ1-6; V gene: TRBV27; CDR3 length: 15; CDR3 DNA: TGTGCCAGCAGTTTAGGGGCGACCTATAATTCACCCCTCCACTTT; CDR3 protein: CASSLGATYNSPLHF
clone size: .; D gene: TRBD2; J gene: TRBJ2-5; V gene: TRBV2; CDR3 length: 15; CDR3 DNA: TGTGCCAGCAGTCCCACTAGCGGGAGATCGGAGACCCAGTACTTC; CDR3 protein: CASSPTSGRSETQYF
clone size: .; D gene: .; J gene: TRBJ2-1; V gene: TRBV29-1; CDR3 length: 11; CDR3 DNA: TGCAGCGTTGAACCGGGGGATGAGCAGTTCTTC; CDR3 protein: CSVEPGDEQFF
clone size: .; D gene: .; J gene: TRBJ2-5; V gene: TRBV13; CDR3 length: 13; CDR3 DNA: TGTGCCAGCAGCCCAAGGACATCGGAGACCCAGTACTTC; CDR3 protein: CASSPRTSETQYF
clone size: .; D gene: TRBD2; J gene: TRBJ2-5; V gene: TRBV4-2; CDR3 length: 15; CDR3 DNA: TGTGCCAGCAGCCAGCAATCTAGCGGGGAAGAGACCCAGTACTTC; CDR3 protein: CASSQQSSGEETQYF
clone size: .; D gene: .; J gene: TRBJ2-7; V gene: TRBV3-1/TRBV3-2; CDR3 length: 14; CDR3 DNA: TGTGCCAGCAGCCAAATTGTATCGAGCTACGAGCAGTACTTC; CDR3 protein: CASSQIVSSYEQYF
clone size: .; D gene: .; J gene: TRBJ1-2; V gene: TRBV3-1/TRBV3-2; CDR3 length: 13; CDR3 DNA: TGTGCCAGCAGCCCCAGGGCGCCCTATGGCTACACCTTC; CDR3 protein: CASSPRAPYGYTF
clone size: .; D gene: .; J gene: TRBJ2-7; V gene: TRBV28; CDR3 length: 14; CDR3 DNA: TGTGCCAGCGTTCCAACTGGGGCCTCCTACGAGCAGTACTTC; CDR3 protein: CASVPTGASYEQYF
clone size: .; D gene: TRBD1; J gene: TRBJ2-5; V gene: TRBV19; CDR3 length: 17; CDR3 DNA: TGTGCCAGTAGTATGGCCCCCTCATCCGACAGGGTGAAGACCCAGTACTTC; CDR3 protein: CASSMAPSSDRVKTQYF
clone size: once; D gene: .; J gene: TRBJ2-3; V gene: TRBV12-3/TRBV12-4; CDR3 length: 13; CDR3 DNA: TGTGCCAGCAGTTTTAGTCACACAGATACGCAGTATTTT; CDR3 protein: CASSFSHTDTQYF